These T cell receptor beta chains were read from a single sample in a study of T-cell reconstitution after alpha-beta-depleted transplantation in children. One entry per CDR3 protein results from TCRdb running MiXCR on the PCR reads. The sample holds 500,000 to 600,000 distinct CDR3 sequences; approximately 32% are singletons and the top ten take approximately 2.3%. This material consisted of PBMCs from the stem cell graft donor, taken from the stem cell graft. The receptor source for this set is a human donor who donated a stem cell graft to a child with aplastic anemia. Both conserved end residues are part of each CDR3. D genes are given only for firm matches. Only part of the rows carry a size: once, few, many, or a class if the clone is expanded.

j_call clone_size d_call v_call cdr3_aa cdr3_nt
TRBJ1-4 . . TRBV9 CASSVGPSEKLFF TGTGCCAGCAGCGTCGGTCCGTCGGAAAAACTGTTTTTT
TRBJ2-1 few . TRBV5-1 CASSLDEAEQFF TGCGCCAGCAGCTTGGATGAGGCTGAGCAGTTCTTC
TRBJ2-1 . . TRBV12-3/TRBV12-4 CASTLGLTSSYNEQFF TGTGCCAGCACCTTAGGACTAACCAGCTCCTACAATGAGCAGTTCTTC
TRBJ2-5 . . TRBV5-4 CASSHRQDQETQYF TGTGCCAGCAGCCACCGACAGGACCAAGAGACCCAGTACTTC
TRBJ2-6 few . TRBV20-1 CSARDGSRSGANVLTF TGCAGTGCTAGAGATGGGTCACGGTCTGGGGCCAACGTCCTGACTTTC
TRBJ2-7 . . TRBV4-2 CASSHTKSTGTYEQYF TGTGCCAGCAGCCACACTAAGTCGACTGGGACCTACGAGCAGTACTTC
TRBJ2-3 . . TRBV4-1 CASSSGGFGTDTQYF TGCGCCAGCAGCTCTGGTGGCTTCGGCACAGATACGCAGTATTTT
TRBJ2-2 few . TRBV20-1 CSARDGRANTGELFF TGCAGTGCTAGAGACGGCAGGGCGAACACCGGGGAGCTGTTTTTT
TRBJ2-5 . . TRBV6-1 CASSFNGGLETQYF TGTGCCAGCAGCTTTAATGGGGGTTTAGAGACCCAGTACTTC
TRBJ2-5 few TRBD2 TRBV6-5 CASSSPGLAGVETQYF TGTGCCAGCAGTTCTCCGGGACTAGCGGGCGTGGAGACCCAGTACTTC
TRBJ2-1 . . TRBV20-1 CSARPLRTTGTYNEQFF TGCAGTGCTAGACCTCTCCGGACTACCGGAACCTACAATGAGCAGTTCTTC
TRBJ2-3 many TRBD2 TRBV30 CAWALAGLSDTQYF TGTGCCTGGGCCCTCGCGGGACTATCAGATACGCAGTATTTT
TRBJ2-3 once . TRBV5-1 CASTPGQKTDTQYF TGCGCCAGCACCCCGGGACAAAAGACAGATACGCAGTATTTT
TRBJ1-4 . . TRBV5-1 CASSFSGDLNEKLFF TGCGCCAGCAGCTTCTCAGGAGATCTAAATGAAAAACTGTTTTTT
TRBJ2-3 . . TRBV7-9 CASSSGYSSTDTQYF TGTGCCAGCAGCTCAGGCTACTCTAGCACAGATACGCAGTATTTT
TRBJ2-3 once . TRBV4-1 CASSPPRAAVTDTQYF TGCGCCAGCAGCCCCCCTAGGGCGGCGGTCACAGATACGCAGTATTTT
TRBJ2-7 . . TRBV20-1 CSARPPPSSYEQYF TGCAGTGCTAGACCTCCCCCTAGCTCCTACGAGCAGTACTTC
TRBJ2-3 . . TRBV12-3/TRBV12-4 CASSFYREGSDTQYF TGTGCCAGCAGTTTTTACAGGGAGGGTTCAGATACGCAGTATTTT
TRBJ2-5 . TRBD2 TRBV5-4 CASSSGTRQETQYF TGTGCCAGCAGCTCAGGGACTAGACAAGAGACCCAGTACTTC
TRBJ2-2 . . TRBV7-8 CASSLAVHAGELFF TGTGCCAGCAGCTTAGCGGTCCACGCCGGGGAGCTGTTTTTT
TRBJ2-4 . TRBD2 TRBV7-2 CASSSETSGLAKNIQYF TGTGCCAGCAGCTCGGAGACTAGCGGGCTAGCCAAAAACATTCAGTACTTC
TRBJ2-1 . TRBD2 TRBV7-2 CASSPRTSGGNNEQFF TGTGCCAGCAGCCCAAGGACTAGCGGGGGAAACAATGAGCAGTTCTTC
TRBJ2-1 few . TRBV29-1 CSVGSLGEQFF TGCAGCGTTGGGAGTCTGGGCGAGCAGTTCTTC
TRBJ1-1 . . TRBV5-1 CASKPRTEEVAFF TGCGCCAGCAAACCTAGGACGGAAGAGGTGGCTTTCTTT